A single sample gave rise to the 23 T cell receptor beta chains below, sequenced in a study of identical twins. TCRdb ran MiXCR on the 5' RACE reads and lists one entry per CDR3 protein. The sample has 750,000 to 950,000 distinct CDR3 sequences, 9% to 15% seen once. These data were also reused for a study on yellow fever vaccine responses in identical twins.

Sequences were obtained from PBMCs. The source of these receptors is a woman under 30 in good health.

The rearrangement links TRBV5-5 to TRBJ2-7; D is tentatively TRBD1 or TRBD2 (5 bases each). Germline CDR1 is SGHKS and CDR2 is YYEKEE (reference sequence). Trimming stripped 5 bases from V and 5 bases from J, with 14 bases between. This CDR3 spans 13 amino acids. CDR3: CASRELGDHEQYF. For the CDR3, the DNA is TGTGCCAGCAGGGAACTCGGGGACCACGAGCAGTACTTC. Full variable domain (remainder filled in from reference TRBV5-5 and TRBJ2-7): DAGVTQSPTHLIKTRGQQVTLRCSPISGHKSVSWYQQVLGQGPQFIFQYYEKEERGRGNFPDRFSARQFPNYSSELNVNALLLGDSALYLCASRELGDHEQYFGPGTRLTVT.

This clonotype has just one count. This may be a read error, as it is one base from a much larger clone. This sequence joins TRBV12-3 or TRBV12-4 and TRBJ2-3; 9 nucleotides align to TRBD1. CDR3 length equals 14 residues. V lost 8 bases, J lost 4 bases, and 7 bases stayed unmatched. CDR3 protein: CASAGTGLPDTQYF. CDR3 nucleotide sequence: TGTGCCAGCGCCGGGACAGGGTTGCCAGATACGCAGTATTTT.

This clonotype appeared a few times. The rearrangement uses TRBV10-3 and TRBJ2-2; 7 bases map to TRBD2. CDR1 and CDR2 (germline): ENHRY, SYGVKD. J gave up 4 bases and V 0 bases, and 5 bases lay outside the gene matches. This CDR3 has 16 residues. CDR3 sequence: CAISESGGTTTGELFF. In DNA form, the CDR3 reads TGTGCCATCAGTGAGTCCGGGGGGACTACCACCGGGGAGCTGTTTTTT.

The gene calls are TRBV6-5 and TRBJ2-6; the D is unclear. Germline assignment: CDR1 MNHEY and CDR2 SVGAGI. This CDR3 spans 15 amino acids. V gave up 2 bases and J gave up 2 bases, with 7 bases separating them. This CDR3 is CASSYGSPGANVLTF. In DNA, the CDR3 is TGTGCCAGCAGTTACGGGTCTCCTGGGGCCAACGTCCTGACTTTC.

This clonotype showed up just a few times. The J gene is TRBJ2-2, the V gene TRBV7-7; D may be TRBD1 or TRBD2 (6 bases each). The CDR3 runs 16 residues. The V gene's germline CDR1 is SSHAT and CDR2 FNYEAQ (reference sequence). The V gene lost 7 bases and the J gene lost 0 bases, with 15 bases spanning the gap. The DNA for the CDR3 is TGTGCCAGCACCGGGGGCGCTCCCCCGAACACCGGGGAGCTGTTTTTT. Translating gives CASTGGAPPNTGELFF.

Only a few counts were recorded for this clonotype. J is TRBJ1-5 and V is TRBV6-1; D call uncertain. Per the germline V gene, CDR1 is MNHNS and CDR2 is SASEGT. Between the trimmed V and J ends, which lost 4 bases and 3 bases, there was a span of 7 bases. This CDR3 is 13 amino acids long. The CDR3 region is CASSGVPNQPQHF. DNA of the CDR3: TGTGCCAGCAGTGGGGTACCCAATCAGCCCCAGCATTTT.

The sample holds a few counts of this clonotype. V and J are TRBV6-4 and TRBJ2-3; 10 bases are a match to TRBD2. The CDR3 is 16 residues long. Germline-derived CDR1 and CDR2 are MRHNA and SNTAGT. Trimming at V came to 4 bases and at J to 0 bases, leaving 4 bases not matched to a gene. CDR3 sequence: CASSVLAGPSTDTQYF. For the CDR3, the DNA is TGTGCCAGCAGTGTACTAGCGGGACCTAGCACAGATACGCAGTATTTT.

The chain recombines TRBV28 with TRBJ2-5; 7 nucleotides match TRBD1. The V gene's germline CDR1 is MDHEN and CDR2 SYDVKM. The CDR3 loop spans 16 amino acids. V lost 1 base to trimming and J lost 0 bases; unmatched junction nucleotides: 5. The CDR3 bases are TGTGCCAGCAGTTTATATACAGGGGCCCACCAAGAGACCCAGTACTTC. It translates to CASSLYTGAHQETQYF.

The sample holds a few counts of this clonotype. V gene TRBV19 combines with J gene TRBJ2-3; 7 bases line up with TRBD2. Trimming at V came to 7 bases and at J to 6 bases, leaving 13 bases not matched to a gene. The CDR3 is made up of 15 amino acids. CDR1 is LNHDA and CDR2 is SQIVND in the germline V gene (reference sequence). The CDR3 DNA follows: TGTGCCAGTAACCAAATGGCGGGAGTCATGGATACGCAGTATTTT. It encodes CASNQMAGVMDTQYF. Full variable domain (missing parts from reference TRBV19 and TRBJ2-3): DGGITQSPKYLFRKEGQNVTLSCEQNLNHDAMYWYRQDPGQGLRLIYYSQIVNDFQKGDIAEGYSVSREKKESFPLTVTSAQKNPTAFYLCASNQMAGVMDTQYFGPGTRLTVL.

The chain joins TRBV20-1 to TRBJ2-4; 8 nucleotides line up with TRBD1. Trimming removed 5 bases from V and 7 bases from J; junction bases left unmatched: 7. The length of the CDR3 is 13 residues. Germline loops: CDR1 DFQATT, CDR2 SNEGSKA (reference sequence). The CDR3 DNA follows: TGCAGTGCTCCACAGGGGGTGTGGAACATTCAGTACTTC. This sequence encodes CSAPQGVWNIQYF.

CDR3 protein: CASSFGIGLTYQETQYF. The CDR3 coding sequence is TGTGCCAGCAGCTTTGGAATAGGACTCACGTACCAAGAGACCCAGTACTTC. The rearrangement joins TRBV7-9 to TRBJ2-5, with D maybe TRBD2 (5 bases). Trimming took 3 bases from V and 0 from J, leaving 17 bases between them. There are 17 residues in the CDR3. Germline V gene sequence: CDR1 SEHNR, CDR2 FQNEAQ (reference sequence).

This clonotype has ten or more counts. The J gene is TRBJ2-3, the V gene TRBV10-3, with D possibly being TRBD1 (6 bases). The CDR3 spans 12 residues. Germline-derived CDR1 and CDR2 are ENHRY and SYGVKD. Between the trimmed V and J ends, which lost 6 bases and 6 bases, there was a span of 10 bases. The CDR3 region is CAISSTGDTQYF. CDR3 in DNA: TGTGCCATCAGCTCCACAGGGGATACGCAGTATTTT.

This clonotype has a count of ten or more. J is TRBJ1-1 and V is TRBV7-9; maybe TRBD1 (6 bases). Germline loops: CDR1 SEHNR, CDR2 FQNEAQ (reference sequence). The germline V and J ends were trimmed by 6 bases and 6 bases, with 14 bases remaining between them. There are 13 residues in the CDR3. The CDR3 sequence is CASRKGGNPEAFF. The CDR3 DNA is TGTGCCAGCAGGAAGGGGGGGAATCCTGAAGCTTTCTTT.

In its sample, this clonotype was seen many times. The chain combines TRBV5-1 with TRBJ2-6; 8 bases fit TRBD1. The CDR3 is made up of 18 amino acids. The germline gives CDR1 SGHRS, CDR2 YFSETQ. Germline trimming cut 2 bases from V and 0 bases from J; bases unmatched to any gene: 7. CDR3 sequence reads: CASSFRDRSFSGANVLTF. The CDR3 nucleotides read TGCGCCAGCAGCTTCCGGGACAGGTCTTTCTCTGGGGCCAACGTCCTGACTTTC.

CDR3 in DNA: TGCAGCGTTGCCAGCGGGAGGCCCTCGAACACCGGGGAGCTGTTTTTT. Translated: CSVASGRPSNTGELFF. The chain carries TRBV29-1 and TRBJ2-2; TRBD2 matches at 9 bases. Trimming cost V 4 bases and J 0 bases; bases outside gene matches: 6. Germline assignment: CDR1 SQVTM and CDR2 ANQGSEA. This CDR3 has 16 residues.

The chain carries TRBV5-5 and TRBJ2-5; 9 bases are shared with TRBD2. This CDR3 has 17 amino acids. CDR1 and CDR2 (germline): SGHKS, YYEKEE (reference sequence). V lost 1 base and J lost 3; bases outside the gene matches: 10. The CDR3 spells CASSLNLGSSGKETQYF. CDR3 DNA: TGTGCCAGCAGCTTGAATTTGGGGTCTAGCGGGAAAGAGACCCAGTACTTC.

This clonotype was found many times. The chain combines TRBV12-3 or TRBV12-4 with TRBJ2-3, with 14 bases aligning to TRBD2. With 5 bases clipped from V and 4 bases from J, the junction kept 5 bases outside the gene matches. The length of the CDR3 is 16 residues. CDR3 sequence (DNA): TGTGCCAGCAGTCTGGGACTAGCGGGAGTCCCAGATACGCAGTATTTT. Its protein product is CASSLGLAGVPDTQYF.

This clonotype was seen many times. The J gene is TRBJ1-4, the V gene TRBV2; TRBD1 might be the D (6 bases). Germline V gene sequence: CDR1 SNHLY, CDR2 FYNNEI. Trimming pared 5 bases from V and 14 bases from J, leaving 27 bases between. CDR3 length: 16 amino acids. The CDR3 DNA reads TGTGCCAGCAGTTCCCGGCCGCCTCGCTCTTCAGGGGATCTGTTTTTT. Translating gives CASSSRPPRSSGDLFF.

The CDR3 protein is CASSLFSRGLWDGYTF. CDR3 in DNA: TGTGCCAGCAGCCTATTTTCCAGGGGGCTTTGGGATGGCTACACCTTC. This chain uses TRBV7-9 with TRBJ1-2, with 8 bases lining up with TRBD1. V shed 5 bases, J shed 6 bases, and the junction held 14 bases outside the gene matches. This CDR3 comprises 16 residues. Looked up from germline, CDR1 is SEHNR and CDR2 is FQNEAQ (reference sequence).

This clonotype was seen only a few times. This chain joins TRBV12-3 or TRBV12-4 and TRBJ2-7, with 10 bases fitting TRBD2. Losses at the gene ends were 4 bases for V and 6 bases for J; bases not matched to a gene: 9. This CDR3 is 15 amino acids long. DNA of the CDR3: TGTGCCAGCAGTTACCGACCGGGACTAGCGAGCGAGCAGTACTTC. Encoded protein: CASSYRPGLASEQYF.

This clonotype appeared a few times. The chain employs TRBV25-1 and TRBJ1-1; 7 nucleotides agree with TRBD1. The V segment lost 4 bases and the J segment 6 bases; nucleotides outside the gene matches: 5. The CDR3 covers 13 residues. The V gene's germline CDR1 is MGHDK and CDR2 SYGVNS. DNA of the CDR3: TGTGCCAGCAGTGGTACAGGGGAGGCTGAAGCTTTCTTT. Translation: CASSGTGEAEAFF.

This clonotype was counted many times. The gene calls are TRBV7-8 and TRBJ2-7, with 9 nucleotides matching TRBD1. Germline V lookup: CDR1 SGHVS, CDR2 FQNEAQ. With 0 bases clipped from V and 3 bases from J, the junction kept 3 bases outside the gene matches. The CDR3 is made up of 15 amino acids. The DNA for the CDR3 is TGTGCCAGCAGCTTAGCTCCGGGACAGGGCTACGAGCAGTACTTC. It codes for CASSLAPGQGYEQYF. Drawing the rest from reference TRBV7-8 and TRBJ2-7, the complete variable domain is GAGVSQSPRYKVAKRGQDVALRCDPISGHVSLFWYQQALGQGPEFLTYFQNEAQLDKSGLPSDRFFAERPEGSVSTLKIQRTQQEDSAVYLCASSLAPGQGYEQYFGPGTRLTVT.

This clonotype was recorded at least ten times. The chain couples TRBV6-1 to TRBJ1-5, with TRBD1 matching 8 bases. V was pared by 5 bases and J by 0 bases, with 3 bases of the junction left unmatched. The V gene's germline CDR1 is MNHNS and CDR2 SASEGT. CDR3 size: 15 residues. The CDR3 here is CASSRQGNSNQPQHF. The CDR3 DNA reads TGTGCCAGCAGTAGACAGGGGAATAGCAATCAGCCCCAGCATTTT.